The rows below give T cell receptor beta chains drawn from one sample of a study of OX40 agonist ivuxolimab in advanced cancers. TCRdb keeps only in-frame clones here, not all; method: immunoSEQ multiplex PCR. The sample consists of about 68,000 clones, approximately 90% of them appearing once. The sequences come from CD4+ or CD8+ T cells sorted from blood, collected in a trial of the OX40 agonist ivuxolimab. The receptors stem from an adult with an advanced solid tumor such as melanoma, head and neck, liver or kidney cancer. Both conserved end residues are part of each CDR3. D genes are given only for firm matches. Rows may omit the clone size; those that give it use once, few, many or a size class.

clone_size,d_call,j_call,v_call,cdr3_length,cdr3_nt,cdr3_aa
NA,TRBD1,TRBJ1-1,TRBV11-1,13,TGTGCCAGCAGCTCGCCCGGACAGGGGAGGACTTTCTTT,CASSSPGQGRTFF
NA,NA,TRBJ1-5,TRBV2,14,TGTGCCAGCAGTGAAGGGATCACTAATCAGCCCCAGCATTTT,CASSEGITNQPQHF
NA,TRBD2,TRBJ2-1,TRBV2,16,TGTGCCAGCAGTGAAGCGGTAGCGGGAGGGTTCAGTGAGCAGTTCTTC,CASSEAVAGGFSEQFF
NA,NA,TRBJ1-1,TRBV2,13,TGTGCCAGCAGTACGGAACAGGGTTTTGAAGCTTTCTTT,CASSTEQGFEAFF
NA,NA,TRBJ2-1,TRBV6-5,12,TGTGCCAGCAGCCGAGGAGCAAATGAGCAGTTCTTC,CASSRGANEQFF
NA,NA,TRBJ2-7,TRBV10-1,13,TGCGCCAGCAGTGAAGGGGGTACGTACGGGCAGTACTTC,CASSEGGTYGQYF
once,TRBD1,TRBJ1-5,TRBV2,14,TGTGCCAGCAGGATGGGACAGAGCAATCAGCCCCAGCATTTT,CASRMGQSNQPQHF
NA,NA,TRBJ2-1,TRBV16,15,TGTGCCAGCAAAGGCCAATCAACGGAGACAATGAAGCAGTTCTTC,CASKGQSTETMKQFF
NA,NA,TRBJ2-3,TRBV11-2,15,TGTGCCAGCAGCTCGATCGACATCTCCACAGATACGCAGTATTTT,CASSSIDISTDTQYF
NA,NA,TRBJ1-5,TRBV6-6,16,TGTGCCAGCAGCCCGTCGGGCGGGGCGAGCAATCAGCCCCAGCATTTT,CASSPSGGASNQPQHF
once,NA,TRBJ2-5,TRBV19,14,TGTGCCAGTAGTATTGCTGGGAAACAAGAGACCCAGTACTTC,CASSIAGKQETQYF
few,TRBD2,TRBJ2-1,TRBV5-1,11,TGCGCCAGCAGGGCGGGAGGTATCCAGTTCTTC,CASRAGGIQFF
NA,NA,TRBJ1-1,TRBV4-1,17,TGCGCCAGCAGCCTCCGGGACCCTCATGAGGCGAACACTGAAGCTTTCTTT,CASSLRDPHEANTEAFF
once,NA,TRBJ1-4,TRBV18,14,TGTGCCAGCTCACCTACCGGGACGCAAGAAAAACTGTTTTTT,CASSPTGTQEKLFF
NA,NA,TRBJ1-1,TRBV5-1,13,TGCGCCAGCAGCCGGCAAATGAACACTGAAGCTTTCTTT,CASSRQMNTEAFF
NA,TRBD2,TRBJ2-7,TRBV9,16,TGTGCCAGCAGCGTAGGATTTTCTAGCGGGAGCTACGAGCAGTACTTC,CASSVGFSSGSYEQYF
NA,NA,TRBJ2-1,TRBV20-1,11,TGCAGTGCTCCCGCCACCAATGAGCAGTTCTTC,CSAPATNEQFF
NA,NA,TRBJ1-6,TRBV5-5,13,TGTGCCAGCAGCTCCAACACACGGGCCCCCCTCCACTTT,CASSSNTRAPLHF
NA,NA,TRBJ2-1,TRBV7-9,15,TGTGCCAGCAGCTTAGTGCAGCGTTCCTACAATGAGCAGTTCTTC,CASSLVQRSYNEQFF
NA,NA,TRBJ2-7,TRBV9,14,TGTGCCAGCAGCGCCCCCGGGCCATCCTACGAGCAGTACTTC,CASSAPGPSYEQYF
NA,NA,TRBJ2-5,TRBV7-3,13,TGTGCCAGCAGCCGGGGATTAGGAGAGACCCAGTACTTC,CASSRGLGETQYF
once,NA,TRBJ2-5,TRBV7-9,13,TGTGCCAGCGGACCGTCAGGGTCGGAGACCCAGTACTTC,CASGPSGSETQYF
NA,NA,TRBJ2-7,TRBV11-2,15,TGTGCCAGCAGCTTAGCAACAGGGACCTCCTACGAGCAGTACTTC,CASSLATGTSYEQYF
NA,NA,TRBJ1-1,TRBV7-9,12,TGTGCCAGCAGCTTCACAGGCACTGAAGCTTTCTTT,CASSFTGTEAFF
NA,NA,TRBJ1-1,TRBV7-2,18,TGTGCCAGCAGCTTGAGTCCCCCCCCTCTGGGGTTAGGCACTGAAGCTTTCTTT,CASSLSPPPLGLGTEAFF
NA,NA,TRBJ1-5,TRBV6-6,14,TGTGCCAGCAGAATGGGTAGGGCCAATCAGCCCCAGCATTTT,CASRMGRANQPQHF
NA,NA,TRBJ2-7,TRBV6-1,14,TGTGCCAGCAGCTCCGGGACGACTTCCTACGAGCAGTACTTC,CASSSGTTSYEQYF
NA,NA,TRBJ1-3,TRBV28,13,TGTGCCAGCAGTTTAGGGCCCGGAAACACCATATATTTT,CASSLGPGNTIYF
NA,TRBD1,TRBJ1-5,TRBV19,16,TGTGCCAGTAGTGGACCGACAGGGGGAAGCAATCAGCCCCAGCATTTT,CASSGPTGGSNQPQHF
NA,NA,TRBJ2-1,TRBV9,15,TGTGCCAGCAGCGGGGAGTATAACTTCGACAATGAGCAGTTCTTC,CASSGEYNFDNEQFF